This TCR beta chain was observed in a study of CD8 T cells in Susac syndrome (dated by TCRdb to between 2018 and 2020). At the level of the whole study: Repertoire sequencing was used to test whether CD8+ T cell activation and differentiation in Susac syndrome was antigen driven. The study compared CD8+ T cell repertoire clonality among 12 healthy donors, about 14 Susac syndrome patients and 15 multiple sclerosis patients.

RNA was extracted using the RNeasy kit, and about 0.5 to 1 ug of the RNA was reverse transcribed with random hexamers. The immunoSEQ multiplex PCR assay, covering 54 Vbeta and 13 Jbeta segments, was used to amplify TCR beta CDR3 regions. PCR amplification bias was corrected by using a synthetic template baseline for primer optimization and computational correction. The original methods were these. Reads were annotated to V, D and J genes according to IMGT and were analyzed with immunoSEQ Analyzer, with only productive sequences retained. To calculate clonality, Shannon entropy was normalized by log2 of the number of productive unique sequences and then subtracted from one. For each patient and control, public and private clones were evaluated within the 100 most prevalent clones. Clones were defined as Susac-specific if absent from the healthy and MS cohorts, from 900 to 1,300 published viral clones and from other ImmuneACCESS disease sequences. In TCRdb, the public reads were trimmed at Q25 with fastp and aligned with MiXCR, with productive beta chains retained. CDR3 protein sequences are deduplicated, and each keeps its most common genes and DNA. V and J calls and clone size were set by TCRdb, not the authors. The sample yields 80,000 to 90,000 distinct CDR3 sequences; over 85% were counted once. The ten top clones hold 0.25% to 0.4% of the sample.

High-throughput TCR beta sequencing profiled peripheral blood CD8+ and CD4+ T cells from healthy donors, Susac syndrome patients and multiple sclerosis patients. Healthy donors were age- and sex-matched controls. Bulk CD8+ and CD4+ T cells were purified by magnetic negative isolation, while CD8+ TEMRA cells were enriched using FACS. Blood was collected in EDTA tubes and processed within 24 hours, with PBMCs isolated through density gradient centrifugation. PBMCs destined for TCR sequencing were cryopreserved in liquid nitrogen and later thawed in a 37 °C water bath. Purity of sorted or isolated CD4+, CD8+ and CD8+ TEMRA cells was at least 90%. Looking up the germline V gene (reference sequence) yields CDR1 DFQATT and CDR2 SNEGSKA. There are 15 amino acids in the CDR3, from cysteine to phenylalanine inclusive. Only CDR3 DNA remains: 45 bases, in frame from the first base. Ends trimmed: V by 3 bases, J by 3 bases; bases unmatched to a gene: 10.

Paper-wide results and their limitations: The number of individuals in the TCR sequencing and HLA analysis was acknowledged as relatively small.

Remarks on this clonotype: It has no known antigen specificity. The input lacks base qualities; no much larger clone sits a single base away.

The origin of this receptor is a human donor in good health. The rearranged segments are TRBV20-1 and TRBJ2-5; TRBD2 aligns with 7 central bases. The material sequenced was CD8+ T cells from PBMCs. In nucleotide form, the sequence is TGCAGTGCTAGCCAATTGGGAAGCGGGGAAGAGACCCAGTACTTC. This encodes CSASQLGSGEETQYF.